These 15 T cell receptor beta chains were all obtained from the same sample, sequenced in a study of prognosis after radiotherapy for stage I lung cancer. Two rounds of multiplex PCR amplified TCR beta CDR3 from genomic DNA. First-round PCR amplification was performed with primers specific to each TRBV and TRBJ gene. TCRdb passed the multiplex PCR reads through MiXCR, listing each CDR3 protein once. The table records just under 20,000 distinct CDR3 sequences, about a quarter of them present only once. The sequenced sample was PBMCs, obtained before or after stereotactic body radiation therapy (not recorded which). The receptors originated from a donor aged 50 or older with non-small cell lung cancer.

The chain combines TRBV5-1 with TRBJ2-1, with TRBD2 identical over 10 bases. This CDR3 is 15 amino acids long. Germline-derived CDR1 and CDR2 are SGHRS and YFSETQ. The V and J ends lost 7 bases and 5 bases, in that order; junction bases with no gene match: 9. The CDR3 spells CASGRGLAGDNEQFF. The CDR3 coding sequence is TGCGCCAGCGGCCGGGGGCTAGCGGGGGACAATGAGCAGTTCTTC.

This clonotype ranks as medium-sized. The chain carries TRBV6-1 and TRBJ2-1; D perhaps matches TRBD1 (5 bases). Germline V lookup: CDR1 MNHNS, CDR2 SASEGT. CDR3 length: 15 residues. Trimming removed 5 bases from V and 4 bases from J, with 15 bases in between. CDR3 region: CASSTDSAIYNEQFF. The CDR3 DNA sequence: TGTGCCAGCAGTACCGACAGCGCTATATACAATGAGCAGTTCTTC.

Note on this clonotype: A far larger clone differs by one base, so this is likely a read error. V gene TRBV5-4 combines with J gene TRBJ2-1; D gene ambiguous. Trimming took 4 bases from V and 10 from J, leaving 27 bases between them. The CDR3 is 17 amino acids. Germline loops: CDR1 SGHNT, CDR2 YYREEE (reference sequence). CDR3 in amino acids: CASSVLGPDLDSYEQFF. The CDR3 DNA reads TGTGCCAGCAGCGTCCTTGGCCCGGACCTAGATTCCTACGAGCAGTTCTTC.

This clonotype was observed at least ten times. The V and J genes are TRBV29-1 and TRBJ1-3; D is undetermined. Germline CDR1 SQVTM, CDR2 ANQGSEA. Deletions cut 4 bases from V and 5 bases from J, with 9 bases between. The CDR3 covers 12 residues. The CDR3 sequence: CSVGEGRNTIYF. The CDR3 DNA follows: TGCAGCGTTGGGGAGGGAAGAAACACCATATATTTT.

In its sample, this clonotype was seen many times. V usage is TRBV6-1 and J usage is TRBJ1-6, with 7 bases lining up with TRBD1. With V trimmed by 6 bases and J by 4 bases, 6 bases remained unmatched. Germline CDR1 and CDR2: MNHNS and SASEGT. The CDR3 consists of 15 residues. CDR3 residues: CASRFQGQYNSPLHF. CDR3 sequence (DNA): TGTGCCAGCAGGTTCCAGGGACAGTATAATTCACCCCTCCACTTT.

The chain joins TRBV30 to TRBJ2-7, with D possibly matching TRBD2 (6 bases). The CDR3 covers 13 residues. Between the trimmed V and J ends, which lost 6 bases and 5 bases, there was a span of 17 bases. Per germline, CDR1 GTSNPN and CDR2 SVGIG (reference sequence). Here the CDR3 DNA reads TGTGCCTGTACCGGGGGTAGGGGCCACGAGCAGTACTTC. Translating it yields CACTGGRGHEQYF.

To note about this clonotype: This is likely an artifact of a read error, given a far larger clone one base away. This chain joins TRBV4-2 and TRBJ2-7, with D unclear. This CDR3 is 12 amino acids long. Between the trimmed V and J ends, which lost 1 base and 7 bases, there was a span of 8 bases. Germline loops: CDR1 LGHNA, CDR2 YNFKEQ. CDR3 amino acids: CASSQVGYEQYF. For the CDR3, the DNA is TGTGCCAGCAGCCAAGTCGGCTATGAGCAGTACTTC.

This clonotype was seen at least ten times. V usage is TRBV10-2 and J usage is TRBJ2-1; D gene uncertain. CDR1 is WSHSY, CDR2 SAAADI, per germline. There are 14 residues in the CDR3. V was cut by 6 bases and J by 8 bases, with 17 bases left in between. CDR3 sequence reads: CASRRLSAWDEQFF. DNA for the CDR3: TGCGCCAGCAGAAGATTGTCGGCGTGGGATGAGCAGTTCTTC.

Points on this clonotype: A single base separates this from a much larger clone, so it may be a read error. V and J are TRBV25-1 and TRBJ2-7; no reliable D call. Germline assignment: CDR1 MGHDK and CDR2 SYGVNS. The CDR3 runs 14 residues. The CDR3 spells CVSSASRASYEQYF. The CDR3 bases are TGTGTCAGCAGTGCCTCTCGGGCGTCCTACGAGCAGTACTTC.

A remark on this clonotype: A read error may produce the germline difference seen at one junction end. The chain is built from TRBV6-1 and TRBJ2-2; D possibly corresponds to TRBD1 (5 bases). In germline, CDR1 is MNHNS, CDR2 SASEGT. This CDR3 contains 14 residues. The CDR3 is CASSPRQFTGEPFF. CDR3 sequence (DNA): TGTGCCAGCAGTCCTCGACAGTTCACCGGAGAGCCGTTTTTT.

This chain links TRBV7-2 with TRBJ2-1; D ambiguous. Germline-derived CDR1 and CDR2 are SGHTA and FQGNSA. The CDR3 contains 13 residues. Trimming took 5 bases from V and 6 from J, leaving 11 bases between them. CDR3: CASSATKRNEQFF. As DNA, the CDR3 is TGTGCCAGCAGCGCAACTAAGCGCAATGAGCAGTTCTTC. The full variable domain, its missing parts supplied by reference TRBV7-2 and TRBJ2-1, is GAGVSQSPSNKVTEKGKDVELRCDPISGHTALYWYRQSLGQGLEFLIYFQGNSAPDKSGLPSDRFSAERTGGSVSTLTIQRTQQEDSAVYLCASSATKRNEQFFGPGTRLTVL.

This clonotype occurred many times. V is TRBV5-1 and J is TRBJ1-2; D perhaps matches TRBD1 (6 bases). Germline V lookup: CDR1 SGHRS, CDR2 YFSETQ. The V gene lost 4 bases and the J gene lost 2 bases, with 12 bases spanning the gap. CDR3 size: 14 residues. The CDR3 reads CASSRNDRNYGYTF. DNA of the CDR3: TGCGCCAGCAGCCGGAATGACAGGAACTATGGCTACACCTTC.

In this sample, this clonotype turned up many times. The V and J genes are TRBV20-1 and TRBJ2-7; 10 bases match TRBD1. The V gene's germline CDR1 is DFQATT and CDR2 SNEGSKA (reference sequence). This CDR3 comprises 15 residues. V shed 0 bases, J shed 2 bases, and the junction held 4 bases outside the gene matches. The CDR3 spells CSARDTGTGAYEQYF. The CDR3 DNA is TGCAGTGCTAGAGACACCGGGACAGGGGCCTACGAGCAGTACTTC.

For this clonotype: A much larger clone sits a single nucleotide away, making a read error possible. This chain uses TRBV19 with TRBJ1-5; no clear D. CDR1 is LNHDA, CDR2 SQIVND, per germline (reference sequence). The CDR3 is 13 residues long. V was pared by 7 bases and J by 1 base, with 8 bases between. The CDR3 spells CASNGMSNQPQHF. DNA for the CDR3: TGTGCCAGTAACGGCATGAGCAATCAGCCCCAGCATTTT.

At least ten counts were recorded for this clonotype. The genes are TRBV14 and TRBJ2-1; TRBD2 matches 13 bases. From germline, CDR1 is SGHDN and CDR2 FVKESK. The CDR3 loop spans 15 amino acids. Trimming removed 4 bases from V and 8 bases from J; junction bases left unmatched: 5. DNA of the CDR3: TGTGCCAGCAGCCTAGGGACTAGCGGGATAGATGAGCAGTTCTTC. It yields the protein CASSLGTSGIDEQFF.